A selection of T cell receptor beta chains follows, all from one sample in a study of T cell clonotyping in hematopoietic cell transplantation. Only in-frame clones appear in the TCRdb table, and some are missing; sequencing was by immunoSEQ multiplex PCR. The profile covers tens of thousands of clones, with roughly 82% appearing a single time and approximately 24% taken by the ten largest. The sample consisted of peripheral blood mononuclear cells, taken before stem cell transplant. The origin of the receptors is a woman in her sixties or seventies with acute myeloid leukemia. Some clones in this sample may be carry-over from other donors' samples. Each CDR3 is given with its conserved first and last residue. Each record gives: CDR3 protein, CDR3 DNA, J gene, D gene, clone size, V gene. D genes are given only for firm matches. Clone size is not always given. Where it is, it says once, few, many or a class for expanded clones.

CDR3aa: CASSYGQYNEQFF
CDR3nt: TGTGCCAGCAGTTACGGGCAGTACAATGAGCAGTTCTTC
j_gene: TRBJ2-1
d_gene: NA
abundance: once
v_gene: TRBV6-5

CDR3aa: CASSEGSGANVLTF
CDR3nt: TGCGCCAGCAGTGAGGGGTCTGGGGCCAACGTCCTGACTTTC
j_gene: TRBJ2-6
d_gene: NA
abundance: NA
v_gene: TRBV10-2

CDR3aa: CASSPGGGGGTEAFF
CDR3nt: TGTGCCAGCAGCCCGGGCGGGGGGGGTGGAACTGAAGCTTTCTTT
j_gene: TRBJ1-1
d_gene: NA
abundance: NA
v_gene: TRBV9

CDR3aa: CASSFYNEQFF
CDR3nt: TGTGCCAGCAGTTTCTACAATGAGCAGTTCTTC
j_gene: TRBJ2-1
d_gene: NA
abundance: NA
v_gene: TRBV27

CDR3aa: CASGNLRVGGELFF
CDR3nt: TGTGCTAGTGGTAACCTCAGGGTCGGCGGGGAGCTGTTTTTT
j_gene: TRBJ2-2
d_gene: NA
abundance: few
v_gene: TRBV12-5

CDR3aa: CASSLGPTGSGYTF
CDR3nt: TGTGCCAGCAGCTTGGGGCCAACAGGGTCTGGCTACACCTTC
j_gene: TRBJ1-2
d_gene: NA
abundance: NA
v_gene: TRBV7-3

CDR3aa: CASSIGAGGWETQYF
CDR3nt: TGTGCCAGTAGTATAGGGGCAGGGGGCTGGGAGACCCAGTACTTC
j_gene: TRBJ2-5
d_gene: TRBD1
abundance: NA
v_gene: TRBV19

CDR3aa: CASSRSKVGRSYEQYF
CDR3nt: TGTGCCAGCAGCCGTTCAAAGGTCGGGAGGTCCTACGAGCAGTACTTC
j_gene: TRBJ2-7
d_gene: TRBD2
abundance: NA
v_gene: TRBV28

CDR3aa: CASSGTGGYGYTF
CDR3nt: TGTGCCAGTAGCGGGACAGGGGGCTATGGCTACACCTTC
j_gene: TRBJ1-2
d_gene: TRBD1
abundance: NA
v_gene: TRBV19

CDR3aa: CSARLVYEQYF
CDR3nt: TGCAGTGCCCGACTAGTTTACGAGCAGTACTTC
j_gene: TRBJ2-7
d_gene: NA
abundance: NA
v_gene: TRBV20-1

CDR3aa: CAISVLRGSSYEQYF
CDR3nt: TGTGCCATCAGTGTTCTCAGGGGTAGCTCCTACGAGCAGTACTTC
j_gene: TRBJ2-7
d_gene: NA
abundance: few
v_gene: TRBV10-3

CDR3aa: CASSRQGATGAFF
CDR3nt: TGCGCCAGCAGTCGACAGGGTGCGACGGGAGCTTTCTTT
j_gene: TRBJ1-1
d_gene: TRBD1
abundance: NA
v_gene: TRBV23-1

CDR3aa: CASSQDGWEDNYGYTF
CDR3nt: TGCGCCAGCAGCCAAGATGGGTGGGAGGATAACTATGGCTACACCTTC
j_gene: TRBJ1-2
d_gene: NA
abundance: NA
v_gene: TRBV4-3

CDR3aa: CASSDNPSGELFF
CDR3nt: TGTGCCAGCAGTGACAATCCTTCGGGGGAGCTGTTTTTT
j_gene: TRBJ2-2
d_gene: NA
abundance: NA
v_gene: TRBV2

CDR3aa: CASSQVGGRGNEQYF
CDR3nt: TGCGCCAGCAGCCAAGTCGGCGGGAGGGGAAACGAGCAGTACTTC
j_gene: TRBJ2-7
d_gene: TRBD2
abundance: NA
v_gene: TRBV4-1

CDR3aa: CASSSPEDRNYEQYF
CDR3nt: TGCGCCAGCAGCTCCCCGGAGGACCGAAACTACGAGCAGTACTTC
j_gene: TRBJ2-7
d_gene: NA
abundance: NA
v_gene: TRBV5-1

CDR3aa: CASSFGGSGGETQYF
CDR3nt: TGTGCCAGCAGCTTTGGTGGGAGTGGGGGGGAGACCCAGTACTTC
j_gene: TRBJ2-5
d_gene: NA
abundance: NA
v_gene: TRBV11-2

CDR3aa: CASSFLYEQYF
CDR3nt: TGTGCCAGCAGTTTCCTCTACGAGCAGTACTTC
j_gene: TRBJ2-7
d_gene: NA
abundance: NA
v_gene: TRBV6-6

CDR3aa: CASSQVAGTGELFF
CDR3nt: TGTGCTAGCAGCCAAGTAGCGGGCACCGGGGAGCTGTTTTTT
j_gene: TRBJ2-2
d_gene: TRBD2
abundance: NA
v_gene: TRBV7-7

CDR3aa: CASSLAVSRTDTQYF
CDR3nt: TGCGCCAGCAGCTTAGCGGTTTCTCGGACAGATACGCAGTATTTT
j_gene: TRBJ2-3
d_gene: NA
abundance: NA
v_gene: TRBV4-1

CDR3aa: CATSRATVRGGNEKLFF
CDR3nt: TGTGCCACCAGCAGGGCAACGGTCAGGGGCGGTAATGAAAAACTGTTTTTT
j_gene: TRBJ1-4
d_gene: NA
abundance: NA
v_gene: TRBV15

CDR3aa: CASSLTHDRGNQPQHF
CDR3nt: TGTGCCAGCAGTCTTACTCACGACAGGGGCAATCAGCCCCAGCATTTT
j_gene: TRBJ1-5
d_gene: TRBD1
abundance: NA
v_gene: TRBV7-2

CDR3aa: CASSETATGELFF
CDR3nt: TGCGCCAGCAGTGAGACGGCGACCGGGGAGCTGTTTTTT
j_gene: TRBJ2-2
d_gene: NA
abundance: NA
v_gene: TRBV10-1

CDR3aa: CASSPQGHEETQYF
CDR3nt: TGTGCCAGCAGTCCTCAAGGGCACGAAGAGACCCAGTACTTC
j_gene: TRBJ2-5
d_gene: NA
abundance: NA
v_gene: TRBV6-5

CDR3aa: CASSLTGMNSPLHF
CDR3nt: TGTGCCAGCAGCTTAACCGGGATGAATTCACCCCTCCACTTT
j_gene: TRBJ1-6
d_gene: NA
abundance: once
v_gene: TRBV7-3

CDR3aa: CASSIVQRDSPLHF
CDR3nt: TGTGCCAGTAGTATAGTACAGAGGGATTCACCCCTCCACTTT
j_gene: TRBJ1-6
d_gene: NA
abundance: NA
v_gene: TRBV19

CDR3aa: CASSPRDGETQYF
CDR3nt: TGTGCCAGTAGTCCCAGGGATGGGGAGACCCAGTACTTC
j_gene: TRBJ2-5
d_gene: NA
abundance: NA
v_gene: TRBV19

CDR3aa: CASSLGGRYNEQFF
CDR3nt: TGTGCCAGCAGCTTGGGAGGCAGATACAATGAGCAGTTCTTC
j_gene: TRBJ2-1
d_gene: NA
abundance: once
v_gene: TRBV7-2

CDR3aa: CATSRDRPGNEKLFF
CDR3nt: TGTGCCACCAGCCGGGACCGACCGGGTAATGAAAAACTGTTTTTT
j_gene: TRBJ1-4
d_gene: NA
abundance: NA
v_gene: TRBV15

CDR3aa: CASSSGRSYEQYF
CDR3nt: TGTGCCAGCAGCTCGGGACGGTCCTACGAGCAGTACTTC
j_gene: TRBJ2-7
d_gene: NA
abundance: once
v_gene: TRBV13

CDR3aa: CAIRTGRGIWEEAFF
CDR3nt: TGTGCCATCAGGACCGGCAGGGGAATCTGGGAAGAAGCTTTCTTT
j_gene: TRBJ1-1
d_gene: NA
abundance: once
v_gene: TRBV10-3

CDR3aa: CASSLTLNTEAFF
CDR3nt: TGCGCCAGCAGCCTGACGCTGAACACTGAAGCTTTCTTT
j_gene: TRBJ1-1
d_gene: NA
abundance: once
v_gene: TRBV4-3

CDR3aa: CASSVSLADYEQYF
CDR3nt: TGTGCCAGCAGCGTCAGTCTAGCGGATTACGAGCAGTACTTC
j_gene: TRBJ2-7
d_gene: TRBD2
abundance: NA
v_gene: TRBV9

CDR3aa: CSVGENTEAFF
CDR3nt: TGCAGCGTAGGGGAGAACACTGAAGCTTTCTTT
j_gene: TRBJ1-1
d_gene: NA
abundance: NA
v_gene: TRBV29-1

CDR3aa: CASSLGPFNQPQHF
CDR3nt: TGCGCCAGCAGCTTAGGACCTTTCAATCAGCCCCAGCATTTT
j_gene: TRBJ1-5
d_gene: NA
abundance: NA
v_gene: TRBV5-1

CDR3aa: CASSQVGAKNIQYF
CDR3nt: TGCGCCAGCAGCCAAGTCGGAGCTAAAAACATTCAGTACTTC
j_gene: TRBJ2-4
d_gene: NA
abundance: once
v_gene: TRBV4-3

CDR3aa: CASSLGTGELFF
CDR3nt: TGTGCCAGCAGCTTAGGGACCGGGGAGCTGTTTTTT
j_gene: TRBJ2-2
d_gene: NA
abundance: NA
v_gene: TRBV7-2

CDR3aa: CASSVEGGKGYTF
CDR3nt: TGTGCCAGCAGCGTAGAGGGGGGCAAAGGCTACACCTTC
j_gene: TRBJ1-2
d_gene: NA
abundance: NA
v_gene: TRBV9

CDR3aa: CSVGGSGSNQPQHF
CDR3nt: TGCAGCGTCGGGGGATCCGGATCCAATCAGCCCCAGCATTTT
j_gene: TRBJ1-5
d_gene: NA
abundance: NA
v_gene: TRBV29-1

CDR3aa: CASSLDPSYEQYF
CDR3nt: TGCGCCAGCAGCTTGGACCCTTCCTACGAGCAGTACTTC
j_gene: TRBJ2-7
d_gene: NA
abundance: NA
v_gene: TRBV5-1

CDR3aa: CAISAGPTAVSSYEQYF
CDR3nt: TGTGCCATCAGCGCGGGACCGACGGCCGTTAGCTCCTACGAGCAGTACTTC
j_gene: TRBJ2-7
d_gene: NA
abundance: once
v_gene: TRBV10-3

CDR3aa: CASSPSGSSSYEQYF
CDR3nt: TGTGCCAGCAGCCCCTCGGGGTCCAGCTCCTACGAGCAGTACTTC
j_gene: TRBJ2-7
d_gene: NA
abundance: NA
v_gene: TRBV9

CDR3aa: CAISESGGFGNQPQHF
CDR3nt: TGTGCCATCAGTGAGTCGGGGGGGTTCGGCAATCAGCCCCAGCATTTT
j_gene: TRBJ1-5
d_gene: NA
abundance: once
v_gene: TRBV10-3

CDR3aa: CSVEELAGGPVEQYF
CDR3nt: TGCAGCGTTGAGGAACTAGCGGGAGGGCCGGTCGAGCAGTACTTC
j_gene: TRBJ2-7
d_gene: TRBD2
abundance: NA
v_gene: TRBV29-1

CDR3aa: CSARGTIEAFF
CDR3nt: TGCAGTGCTAGAGGGACAATTGAAGCTTTCTTT
j_gene: TRBJ1-1
d_gene: NA
abundance: once
v_gene: TRBV20-1

CDR3aa: CASRRGQGNTGELFF
CDR3nt: TGTGCCAGTAGAAGGGGACAGGGGAACACCGGGGAGCTGTTTTTT
j_gene: TRBJ2-2
d_gene: TRBD1
abundance: NA
v_gene: TRBV19

CDR3aa: CASSISLFPPQHF
CDR3nt: TGTGCCAGTAGTATAAGTCTCTTTCCGCCCCAGCATTTT
j_gene: TRBJ1-5
d_gene: NA
abundance: NA
v_gene: TRBV19

CDR3aa: CASSLARGRTTSGSGQETQYF
CDR3nt: TGCGCCAGCAGCTTGGCCAGGGGCAGGACCACTAGCGGGAGCGGCCAAGAGACCCAGTACTTC
j_gene: TRBJ2-5
d_gene: TRBD2
abundance: once
v_gene: TRBV5-1

CDR3aa: CASSSRQGWGNQPQHF
CDR3nt: TGTGCCAGCAGTTCCCGACAGGGTTGGGGCAATCAGCCCCAGCATTTT
j_gene: TRBJ1-5
d_gene: TRBD1
abundance: NA
v_gene: TRBV28

CDR3aa: CASSLEVALSYEQYF
CDR3nt: TGTGCCAGCAGCTTAGAGGTTGCTTTGAGCTACGAGCAGTACTTC
j_gene: TRBJ2-7
d_gene: NA
abundance: NA
v_gene: TRBV11-2

CDR3aa: CASNRENTGELFF
CDR3nt: TGTGCCAGCAACAGGGAGAACACCGGGGAGCTGTTTTTT
j_gene: TRBJ2-2
d_gene: NA
abundance: NA
v_gene: TRBV4-2